The rows below give T cell receptor beta chains drawn from one sample of a study of cytomegalovirus exposure and HLA in healthy donors. TCRdb keeps only in-frame clones here, not all; method: immunoSEQ multiplex PCR. This table has 200,000 or so clones, around 81% appearing once. The material sequenced was PBMCs. The receptor source for this set is a woman aged 18-29 years in good health and CMV-seropositive. The CDR3 runs from the conserved cysteine through the conserved F or W. The order of the fields is D gene, J gene, clone size, V gene, CDR3 DNA, CDR3 protein. D genes are given only for firm matches. Rows may omit the clone size; those that give it use once, few, many or a size class.

D gene: .; J gene: TRBJ1-6; clone size: .; V gene: TRBV2; CDR3 DNA: TGTGCCAGCGGGCCTCGACAGGCCTATAATTCACCCCTCCACTTT; CDR3 protein: CASGPRQAYNSPLHF
D gene: TRBD1; J gene: TRBJ2-2; clone size: .; V gene: TRBV29-1; CDR3 DNA: TGCAGCGTATCGACAGGGGGGACCGGGGAGCTGTTTTTT; CDR3 protein: CSVSTGGTGELFF
D gene: .; J gene: TRBJ1-3; clone size: few; V gene: TRBV6-5; CDR3 DNA: TGTGCCAGCAGTTACTCGATAGGGGCTGGAAACACCATATATTTT; CDR3 protein: CASSYSIGAGNTIYF
D gene: TRBD1; J gene: TRBJ2-7; clone size: .; V gene: TRBV14; CDR3 DNA: TGTGCCAGCAGCCAAGGTCCGGGACAGGGGGGCTACGAGCAGTACTTC; CDR3 protein: CASSQGPGQGGYEQYF
D gene: .; J gene: TRBJ1-5; clone size: .; V gene: TRBV11-2; CDR3 DNA: TGTGCCAGCAGCTTAGAAGGGGACACCTATCAGCCCCAGCATTTT; CDR3 protein: CASSLEGDTYQPQHF
D gene: TRBD1; J gene: TRBJ1-5; clone size: once; V gene: TRBV6-1; CDR3 DNA: TGTGCCAGCAGTGTACTCCGGGACAGGGAAGATCAGCCCCAGCATTTT; CDR3 protein: CASSVLRDREDQPQHF
D gene: .; J gene: TRBJ2-1; clone size: .; V gene: TRBV4-2; CDR3 DNA: TGTGCCAGCAGCCAAGAGGGCTTTTCGGACAATGAGCAGTTCTTC; CDR3 protein: CASSQEGFSDNEQFF
D gene: TRBD1; J gene: TRBJ1-1; clone size: .; V gene: TRBV6-1; CDR3 DNA: TGTGCCAGCAGTGAGACAGGGTGGGAGACTGAAGCTTTCTTT; CDR3 protein: CASSETGWETEAFF
D gene: TRBD2; J gene: TRBJ2-2; clone size: .; V gene: TRBV7-8; CDR3 DNA: TGTGCCAGCAGCCATTCCGCGGGGGGGCGGGTCGGGGAGCTGTTTTTT; CDR3 protein: CASSHSAGGRVGELFF
D gene: .; J gene: TRBJ1-4; clone size: .; V gene: TRBV6-1; CDR3 DNA: TGTGCCAGCAGTGAGTTAGGACATCTTAATGAAAAACTGTTTTTT; CDR3 protein: CASSELGHLNEKLFF
D gene: .; J gene: TRBJ2-2; clone size: .; V gene: TRBV12-5; CDR3 DNA: TGTGCTAGTGGGCCCACTAGCACCACCGGGGAGCTGTTTTTT; CDR3 protein: CASGPTSTTGELFF
D gene: .; J gene: TRBJ2-7; clone size: .; V gene: TRBV4-2; CDR3 DNA: TGTGCCAGCAGCCAAGAAGAAGGGGAAAGTAACGAGCAGTACTTC; CDR3 protein: CASSQEEGESNEQYF
D gene: TRBD1; J gene: TRBJ1-1; clone size: .; V gene: TRBV2; CDR3 DNA: TGTGCCAGCAGTGAAGAGAGGGGGCGTACTGAAGCTTTCTTT; CDR3 protein: CASSEERGRTEAFF
D gene: .; J gene: TRBJ2-7; clone size: .; V gene: TRBV6-1; CDR3 DNA: TGTGCCAGCAGTGAGTTCGACCAGGGGACGGGAATCTTC; CDR3 protein: CASSEFDQGTGIF
D gene: TRBD2; J gene: TRBJ2-3; clone size: .; V gene: TRBV5-1; CDR3 DNA: TGCGCCAGCAGCTTGGCAACTAGCGGGGGGGCTAGCACAGATACGCAGTATTTT; CDR3 protein: CASSLATSGGASTDTQYF
D gene: TRBD1; J gene: TRBJ1-2; clone size: .; V gene: TRBV7-2; CDR3 DNA: TGTGCCAGCAGCTTAGGAAACCGGGACAGAGGGTATGGCTACACCTTC; CDR3 protein: CASSLGNRDRGYGYTF
D gene: TRBD1; J gene: TRBJ1-2; clone size: .; V gene: TRBV19; CDR3 DNA: TGTGCCAGTAGTATTGGACAGGGTTATGGCTACACCTTC; CDR3 protein: CASSIGQGYGYTF
D gene: .; J gene: TRBJ2-1; clone size: .; V gene: TRBV5-4; CDR3 DNA: TGTGCCAGCAGCCAGGGGGGCTCCAACTACAATGAGCAGTTCTTC; CDR3 protein: CASSQGGSNYNEQFF
D gene: .; J gene: TRBJ2-1; clone size: .; V gene: TRBV7-9; CDR3 DNA: TGTGCGGGGCCTCCCAAAGTAGACAATGAGCAGTTCTTC; CDR3 protein: CAGPPKVDNEQFF
D gene: .; J gene: TRBJ2-1; clone size: .; V gene: TRBV28; CDR3 DNA: TGTGCCAGCGAGGACCGAACTTTGCCGGAGGACGACAATGAGCAGTTCTTC; CDR3 protein: CASEDRTLPEDDNEQFF
D gene: TRBD1; J gene: TRBJ2-1; clone size: .; V gene: TRBV5-1; CDR3 DNA: TGCGCCAGCAGCGCTTCCGGGACAGACTACAATGAGCAGTTCTTC; CDR3 protein: CASSASGTDYNEQFF
D gene: .; J gene: TRBJ2-7; clone size: .; V gene: TRBV11-2; CDR3 DNA: TGTGCCAGCAGCTTAGCAGGGGTTCTTGGAGAGCAGTACTTC; CDR3 protein: CASSLAGVLGEQYF
D gene: .; J gene: TRBJ2-1; clone size: .; V gene: TRBV20-1; CDR3 DNA: TGCAGTGCTAGGCCGGGGGTTGAGCAGTTCTTC; CDR3 protein: CSARPGVEQFF
D gene: .; J gene: TRBJ1-5; clone size: .; V gene: TRBV6-6; CDR3 DNA: TGTGCCACCGGACAAGTTAGCAATCAGCCCCAGCATTTT; CDR3 protein: CATGQVSNQPQHF